This T cell receptor beta chain was recovered during a study of somatic mutations in cytotoxic T cells in rheumatoid arthritis. About the study: Blood samples of 25 to 30 ml were drawn from patients (in EDTA) right after diagnosis and before any treatment. Findings and limits, study-wide: An increase in CD8+ clonality with age was seen in rheumatoid arthritis patients but not in healthy controls. Significant differences in CD8+ T-cell clonality were not found between rheumatoid arthritis patients and healthy controls (age-matched). Patients with a largest CD8+ clone exceeding 20% of CD8+ cells numbered about an eighth of the roughly 60.

Profiled with immunoSEQ multiplex PCR; TCRdb holds only in-frame clones, not every one. Here the sample spans about 5,600 clones, about four fifths being singletons. As to this clone: What it binds is unknown.

Germline V gene lookup returns CDR1 SGHDN and CDR2 FVKESK. The CDR3 totals 15 residues. This receptor was taken from an adult with rheumatoid arthritis. The sequencing input was CD8+ T cells sorted from blood. V gene TRBV14 combines with J gene TRBJ2-5; D is unclear. The DNA matches TRBJ2-7 better at its end, which makes the J call doubtful. The CDR3 DNA reads TGTGCCAGCAGCCGCACCCCCAGCAGCTCCTACGAGCAGTACTTC. Translated, it gives CASSRTPSSSYEQYF.